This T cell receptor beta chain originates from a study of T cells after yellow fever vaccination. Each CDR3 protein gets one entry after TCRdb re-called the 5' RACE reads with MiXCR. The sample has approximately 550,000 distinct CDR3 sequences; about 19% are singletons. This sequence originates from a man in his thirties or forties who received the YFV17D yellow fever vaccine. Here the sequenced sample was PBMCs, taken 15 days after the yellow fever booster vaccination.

CDR3 bases: TGTGCCAGTAGTACCCTAGCGGGACCTGCCTACAATGAGCAGTTCTTC. It yields the protein CASSTLAGPAYNEQFF. The rearrangement uses TRBV19 and TRBJ2-1, with 9 positions matching TRBD2. CDR1 LNHDA and CDR2 SQIVND come from the germline V gene (reference sequence). CDR3 size: 16 residues. Trimming removed 4 bases from V and 2 bases from J; junction bases left unmatched: 6.